This T cell receptor (beta chain) emerged from a study of blood T cell repertoires in COVID-19. In the original processing: Researchers report that nucleated cell counts were estimated from reference gene primer amplification. Assay used: immunoSEQ multiplex PCR; TCRdb lists only in-frame clones, some missing. V and J calls and clone size are as listed in that table; D and trimming were resolved from the DNA. Of some 180,000 clones listed, approximately 82% are singletons. Germline loops: CDR1 SGHRS, CDR2 YFSETQ. CDR3 size: 15 residues. J lost 5 bases, V lost 3 bases, and 7 bases had no gene match. The receptor was isolated from an older woman with acute COVID-19. The source material was PBMCs or T cells enriched from blood (not recorded which). The V and J genes are TRBV5-1 and TRBJ2-1, with 8 bases fitting TRBD2. CDR3 nucleotides: TGCGCCAGCAGCTACGGCGAGCGGGAGAACAATGAGCAGTTCTTC. As protein: CASSYGERENNEQFF. The full variable domain, with the rest looked up from reference TRBV5-1 and TRBJ2-1, is KAGVTQTPRYLIKTRGQQVTLSCSPISGHRSVSWYQQTPGQGLQFLFEYFSETQRNKGNFPGRFSGRQFSNSRSEMNVSTLELGDSALYLCASSYGERENNEQFFGPGTRLTVL.